This T cell receptor beta chain was documented in a study of CD8+ T cells in alopecia areata (dated by TCRdb to the late 2010s). Regarding the complete study: The treated patients took part in an open-label pilot trial in which moderate-to-severe alopecia areata was treated with oral tofacitinib at 5 to 10 mg twice daily. Patients stayed on tofacitinib for 6 to 18 months and then had 6 months of follow-up off drug so that delayed response and recurrence could be assessed. High-throughput TCRbeta sequencing was used to examine T cell clonal expansion in alopecia areata in both the C3H/HeJ mouse model and human patients. Scalp tissue and sorted CD4+ and CD8+ peripheral blood T cells from patchy and totalis/universalis alopecia areata patients and from healthy controls were covered by human TCRbeta sequencing. Patients on tofacitinib were biopsied at baseline and after 4 and 24 weeks of treatment, and several of the patients also had a later scalp biopsy. Clonality in the scalp was compared among normal scalp (n=4), patchy alopecia areata scalp (n=8), and alopecia totalis/universalis scalp (n=8). RNA was obtained with the PAXgene miRNA kit for fixed scalp, the miRNeasy kit for PBMCs, and the RNeasy kit for mouse skin. immunoSEQ multiplex PCR using 35 Vbeta forward primers and 13 Jbeta reverse primers was used to amplify TCRbeta CDR3 regions. The study at large found these results: Compared with normal scalp, lesional scalp had higher clonality and more expanded CD8+ clones, particularly in alopecia totalis/universalis, a pattern that suggests antigenic drive. Unlike mouse skin, which is dominated by gammadelta T cells, normal human skin has resident alphabeta T cells that are also sequenced, and this complicates analysis of the scalp TCR repertoire. Compared with mice, TCR sequences shared between patients were less clear, possibly partly because of HLA diversity across the patient population.

Lesional scalp punch biopsies and peripheral blood were obtained from alopecia areata patients. PBMCs were isolated by density centrifugation and stained for CD3, CD4 and CD8, after which CD4+ and CD8+ T cells were sorted on a FACSAria. Library method: the immunoSEQ multiplex PCR assay. For TCR sequencing, RNA was extracted from every sample and reverse transcribed into cDNA to serve as template. SuperScript III was used for first-strand cDNA synthesis, primed with a 2:1 mix of oligo-dT and random hexamers. A synthetic immune receptor repertoire was used to assess amplification bias, and residual bias was removed computationally. The published analysis was carried out like this. Raw reads were preprocessed to remove errors, and CDR3 was defined according to IMGT conventions as the region from the conserved cysteine to phenylalanine. Clonality was computed by normalizing Shannon entropy by log2 of the number of productive unique TCRs and subtracting the result from 1. Whether scalp clones were CD4 or CD8 was inferred by matching scalp TCRbeta sequences against CD4 and CD8 repertoires sorted from blood. TCRdb stores this immuneACCESS table with in-frame sequences only. Part of the clones is absent; in the studies checked, under half of the shortfall reflects unresolved V genes, and no reason is known for the rest. V and J calls plus clone size are reproduced from that table; the DNA served to infer D and trimming. The sample has 90,000 to 100,000 clones on record, around two fifths of them singletons. The top ten constitute about 0.79% of the sample.

About this clone: Its antigen is not yet known. Per-base qualities were not stored, and no clone one base away is much larger.

The junction carries 7 bases between V and J, which are trimmed by 5 bases and 2 bases respectively. The CDR3 contains 13 residues, cysteine and phenylalanine counted. Only CDR3 DNA remains: 39 bases, in frame from the first base. From a lookup of the germline V gene, CDR1 and CDR2 are SQVTM and ANQGSEA. The TCR originated in a human donor with alopecia areata. The rearranged segments are TRBV29-1 and TRBJ1-6, with TRBD1 perhaps the D gene, on 5 matching bases. Specimen: CD4+ T cells sorted from blood. The DNA sequence is TGCAGCGTTCTAGGGGCCTATAATTCACCCCTCCACTTT. It specifies CSVLGAYNSPLHF.